These T cell receptor beta chains were read from a single sample in a study of a mutant IDH1 vaccine in newly diagnosed glioma. Their cognate antigens are unknown. Repertoires were generated with immunoSEQ multiplex PCR, while TCRdb's copy carries only in-frame clones and drops some. The sample shows over 40,000 clones, around 81% of them seen only once. The material was PBMCs, obtained from a glioma patient whose treatment included an IDH1 peptide vaccine. These receptor sequences come from a woman aged 35 to 49 with glioma. Some clones in this sample may be carry-over from other donors' samples. Each CDR3 is given with its conserved first and last residue. Fields, in order: J gene, D gene, V gene, CDR3 length, CDR3 DNA, CDR3 protein. A D gene is named only where the DNA matches it firmly.

J gene: TRBJ2-1
D gene: .
V gene: TRBV6-1
CDR3 length: 13
CDR3 DNA: TGTGCCAGCAGTGAGCGGAGAAACAATGAGCAGTTCTTC
CDR3 protein: CASSERRNNEQFF

J gene: TRBJ2-3
D gene: TRBD2
V gene: TRBV7-9
CDR3 length: 18
CDR3 DNA: TGTGCCAGCAGCTTAGACAGCCAGCGGGAGCCGTCAACAGATACGCAGTATTTT
CDR3 protein: CASSLDSQREPSTDTQYF

J gene: TRBJ2-1
D gene: .
V gene: TRBV28
CDR3 length: 12
CDR3 DNA: TGTGCCAGCAGTTTAGGAGTCGGTGAGCAGTTCTTC
CDR3 protein: CASSLGVGEQFF

J gene: TRBJ1-5
D gene: .
V gene: TRBV19
CDR3 length: 16
CDR3 DNA: TGTGCCAGTAGTCCCGGGGCCCAAAGGACAAATCAGCCCCAGCATTTT
CDR3 protein: CASSPGAQRTNQPQHF

J gene: TRBJ2-5
D gene: TRBD2
V gene: TRBV4-2
CDR3 length: 15
CDR3 DNA: TGTGCCAGCAGCCCCGGGGAGCGGGGGGCCCGCGGCCAGTACTTC
CDR3 protein: CASSPGERGARGQYF

J gene: TRBJ2-1
D gene: .
V gene: TRBV9
CDR3 length: 13
CDR3 DNA: TGTGCCAGCAGCGCCGGTTCCGGGACCCAGCAGTTCTTC
CDR3 protein: CASSAGSGTQQFF

J gene: TRBJ2-1
D gene: .
V gene: TRBV4-2
CDR3 length: 15
CDR3 DNA: TGTGCCAGCAGCCCGCTTTTAGTTATTCCTAATGAGCAGTTCTTC
CDR3 protein: CASSPLLVIPNEQFF

J gene: TRBJ2-7
D gene: TRBD2
V gene: TRBV5-1
CDR3 length: 16
CDR3 DNA: TGCGCCAGCAGCTTGGCCCGGCGGGGGGGCCGCTACGAGCAGTACTTC
CDR3 protein: CASSLARRGGRYEQYF

J gene: TRBJ2-5
D gene: .
V gene: TRBV10-3
CDR3 length: 11
CDR3 DNA: TGTGCCATCGGAGGTGTGGAGACCCAGTACTTC
CDR3 protein: CAIGGVETQYF

J gene: TRBJ2-7
D gene: TRBD1
V gene: TRBV6-6
CDR3 length: 13
CDR3 DNA: TGTGCCAGCAGGGGACAGGTCACCTACGAGCAGTACTTC
CDR3 protein: CASRGQVTYEQYF

J gene: TRBJ2-7
D gene: .
V gene: TRBV5-1
CDR3 length: 14
CDR3 DNA: TGCGCCAGCAGCCCCTACAGGGTATCCTACGAGCAGTACTTC
CDR3 protein: CASSPYRVSYEQYF

J gene: TRBJ2-3
D gene: TRBD2
V gene: TRBV7-2
CDR3 length: 17
CDR3 DNA: TGTGCCAGCAGTCTAACTAGCGGGGGGGCCTACACAGATACGCAGTATTTT
CDR3 protein: CASSLTSGGAYTDTQYF

J gene: TRBJ1-1
D gene: .
V gene: TRBV21-1
CDR3 length: 18
CDR3 DNA: TGTGCCAGCAGCAAGCTCCAGGGACAGGTGATTATGAACACTGAAGCTTTCTTT
CDR3 protein: CASSKLQGQVIMNTEAFF